Detailed here is one T cell receptor beta chain. The identical CDR3 is also encoded by other nucleotide sequences in the sample. The record originates from a study of blood T cell repertoires in COVID-19. As handled by the study authors: Estimation of nucleated cell counts was performed using reference gene primer amplification. Assay used: immunoSEQ multiplex PCR; TCRdb lists only in-frame clones, some missing. The DNA gave D and trimming, while V, J and clone size come from that table. The table has roughly 230,000 clones, roughly 87% seen once. The CDR3 covers 11 residues. Trimming cost V 4 bases and J 6 bases, with 4 bases left between them.

Sequenced sample: peripheral blood. This rearrangement joins TRBV12-3 or TRBV12-4 to TRBJ1-5; the D is unclear. This sequence originates from a woman in her thirties or forties who had recovered from COVID-19. DNA for the CDR3: TGTGCCAGCAGTTCGGGTCAGCCCCAGCATTTT. Its translation is CASSSGQPQHF.